This TCR beta chain was observed in a study of blood T cell repertoires in COVID-19 (TCRdb year 2020). Study-wide context: Samples covering the acute and convalescent phases of COVID-19 were provided by collaborators in the United States, Italy and Spain. The prospective study material was composed of cDNA or gDNA derived from T cells, B-cell-depleted T cells, or PBMCs. Subjects who had been exposed to COVID-19, were actively infected with it, or had recovered from it provided the deeply sampled blood TCRbeta repertoires that made up the dataset. The repertoires were released in a freely available public database intended as a resource for research on the immune response to SARS-CoV-2. HLA class I and class II types, where available, came from metadata supplied by the sample provider rather than from assay-based typing. Samples came from the ongoing ImmuneRACE study (first 160 participants) plus 1,254 subjects from 6 global collaborators. Nearly every sample came with metadata listing a de-identified subject ID, COVID-19 status, age in years and sex. The study at large found these results: The quantity of clinical and demographic metadata differed by source and by participant and was supplied without curation.

Participants in the prospective study were enrolled through a virtual design, were aged about 18 to 100 years, and lived in under 25 United States geographic areas. In the prospective study, cohorts were assigned on the basis of participant-reported clinical history obtained from a screening survey and a study questionnaire. For ImmuneRACE Cohort 3, a participant was defined as recovered based on two consecutive negative NP/OP PCR tests, clearance by a healthcare professional, or resolution of symptoms. Each participant in the prospective study had whole blood, serum and a nasopharyngeal or oropharyngeal swab collected by mobile phlebotomists. Prospective study participants could optionally give additional blood draws and questionnaires over a 2-month period. Blood samples from the prospective study were shipped frozen or at room temperature prior to DNA extraction. A note on this clone: The antigen it binds to is not known. The sample holds no much larger clone one base away, and base qualities are not on file.

The immunoSEQ Assay, a bias-controlled multiplex PCR, was used to amplify TCRbeta CDR3 regions from genomic DNA. As for the authors' bioinformatics: The number of nucleated cells in each sample was estimated by amplification of reference gene primers within the assay. Sequence reads were collapsed and filtered to measure the absolute abundance of every unique TCRbeta CDR3 rearrangement. For each sample, productive Simpson clonality was calculated by taking the square root of Simpson's diversity index across productive rearrangements. Drawn from immuneACCESS, this table holds only the in-frame rearrangements with V and J called that TCRdb kept. Clones are partly lost; checked studies trace under half to an unresolved V gene and leave the rest unexplained. From that table come the V and J calls and clone size; the DNA was used to work out D and trimming. This sample comprises hundreds of thousands of clones, around nine tenths of them detected only once. Of the sample, 2% to 3% is held by the ten largest clones.

For CDR1 and CDR2, the germline V gene lists SNHLY and FYNNEI. V sheds 5 bases and J sheds 3 bases, leaving 13 bases between their ends. From cysteine to phenylalanine, the CDR3 is 14 amino acids long. Left in the record is the CDR3 DNA by itself, 42 bases read in frame from the first base. The TCR comes from a man in his sixties who had recovered from COVID-19. Input material: PBMCs or T cells enriched from blood (not recorded which). The chain employs TRBV2 and TRBJ1-2, with TRBD1 tentatively as D gene (6 bases match). At the DNA level, the sequence is TGTGCCAGCAGTCACATAGGGGGGGACTATGGCTACACCTTC. It specifies CASSHIGGDYGYTF.